Detailed here is one T cell receptor beta chain. Its target is not known. This entry belongs to a study of OX40 agonist ivuxolimab in advanced cancers. Study-wide findings and caveats: Averaged across samples, CD8+ T cells carried more expanded clones than CD4+ did.

V was trimmed by 0 bases and J by 2 bases, leaving 14 bases between them. The CDR3 length is 16 residues. Per germline, CDR1 SGHNT and CDR2 YYREEE (reference sequence). Clones were read by immunoSEQ multiplex PCR, and TCRdb kept only the in-frame ones, dropping some. The repertoire holds tens of thousands of clones, with approximately 89% as singletons. Sequenced here: CD4+ or CD8+ T cells sorted from blood, sampled in a trial of the OX40 agonist ivuxolimab. The source of this sequence is an adult with an advanced solid tumor such as melanoma, head and neck, liver or kidney cancer. The V call is TRBV5-4, the J call TRBJ2-5; tentative D call: TRBD1 (6 bases). The CDR3 nucleotides read TGTGCCAGCAGCTTGGCCCGGCCAGGGGAACAAGAGACCCAGTACTTC. This gives the protein CASSLARPGEQETQYF.